Listed below are T cell receptor beta chains from one sample, sequenced in a study of shared clonotypes between healthy human individuals. TCRdb's table, derived via immunoSEQ multiplex PCR, lists solely in-frame clones and lacks some. The sample holds about 1 million clones, roughly 80% seen once. Specimen: memory CD4+ T cells sorted from blood. The origin of the receptors is a man between 18 and 35 years old in good health. The CDR3 runs from the conserved cysteine through the conserved F or W. Fields, in order: D gene, clone size, J gene, V gene, CDR3 DNA, CDR3 protein. A D gene is named only where the DNA matches it firmly. Clone size is not always given. Where it is, it says once, few, many or a class for expanded clones.

D: NA; size: NA; J: TRBJ1-3; V: TRBV4-1; DNA: TGCGCCAGCAGCCAAGATGGGGGGAGCGGATGGAACACCATATATTTT; CDR3: CASSQDGGSGWNTIYF
D: NA; size: NA; J: TRBJ2-5; V: TRBV5-4; DNA: TGTGCCAGCAGCAGGGGACAACAAGAGACCCAGTACTTC; CDR3: CASSRGQQETQYF
D: NA; size: few; J: TRBJ2-3; V: TRBV5-1; DNA: TGCGCCAGCAGCTTGGGGAGTTCCGGGAGTACAGATACGCAGTATTTT; CDR3: CASSLGSSGSTDTQYF
D: NA; size: many; J: TRBJ2-5; V: TRBV5-1; DNA: TGCGCCAGCAGCTTGTCGGACACCCAAGAGACCCAGTACTTC; CDR3: CASSLSDTQETQYF
D: NA; size: NA; J: TRBJ2-3; V: TRBV20-1; DNA: TGCAGTGCTAGAAACCGTTATACGCAGTATTTT; CDR3: CSARNRYTQYF
D: NA; size: NA; J: TRBJ2-7; V: TRBV18; DNA: TGTGCCAGCTCACCTAGGGACCAAGCCTACGAGCAGTACTTC; CDR3: CASSPRDQAYEQYF
D: NA; size: NA; J: TRBJ1-5; V: TRBV19; DNA: TGTGCCAGTAGGGACACAGGCCTTAGCAATCAGCCCCAGCATTTT; CDR3: CASRDTGLSNQPQHF
D: NA; size: NA; J: TRBJ2-4; V: TRBV5-6; DNA: TGTGCCAGCAGCTTCGTAGAGCGTAGGCTAGCCAAAAACATTCAGTACTTC; CDR3: CASSFVERRLAKNIQYF
D: NA; size: NA; J: TRBJ2-7; V: TRBV10-3; DNA: TGTGCCATCAGTGAGCAGTCAGGACCTTACGAGCAGTACTTC; CDR3: CAISEQSGPYEQYF
D: NA; size: NA; J: TRBJ2-3; V: TRBV7-7; DNA: TGTGCTAGCAGCCCCTCGCCGGGAGCTGCAGATACGCAGTATTTT; CDR3: CASSPSPGAADTQYF
D: TRBD2; size: NA; J: TRBJ2-3; V: TRBV9; DNA: TGTGCCAGCAGCGACCTGAGACTAGCGGGGGGGAACACAGATACGCAGTATTTT; CDR3: CASSDLRLAGGNTDTQYF
D: TRBD1; size: NA; J: TRBJ1-6; V: TRBV2; DNA: TGTGCCAGCGGGACAGGGCCTTCACCCCTCCACTTT; CDR3: CASGTGPSPLHF
D: NA; size: NA; J: TRBJ1-6; V: TRBV10-1; DNA: TGCGCCAGCAGTGTCTCCAGGGATAATTCACCCCTCCACTTT; CDR3: CASSVSRDNSPLHF
D: TRBD2; size: NA; J: TRBJ2-2; V: TRBV19; DNA: TGTGCCAGTAGTCCTCGGACTAGCGGGGTGTACACCGGGGAGCTGTTTTTT; CDR3: CASSPRTSGVYTGELFF
D: NA; size: NA; J: TRBJ2-7; V: TRBV2; DNA: TGTGCCAGCCAGGGGGGGAAATACGAGCAGTACTTC; CDR3: CASQGGKYEQYF
D: NA; size: NA; J: TRBJ2-5; V: TRBV7-9; DNA: TGTGCCAGCAGCTTAAATGGGGCGGGGCAAGAGACCCAGTACTTC; CDR3: CASSLNGAGQETQYF
D: TRBD2; size: NA; J: TRBJ2-3; V: TRBV5-4; DNA: TGTGCCAGCAGCTTGGAAGCGGGGGGGCCCACAGATACGCAGTATTTT; CDR3: CASSLEAGGPTDTQYF
D: TRBD2; size: NA; J: TRBJ2-7; V: TRBV18; DNA: TGTGCCAGCTCATCCACTAGCGGGAGCTCCTACGAGCAGTACTTC; CDR3: CASSSTSGSSYEQYF
D: TRBD2; size: NA; J: TRBJ2-1; V: TRBV6-6; DNA: TGTGCCAGCAGTTCGAGCGGGAGGCTCTTAGGTGAGCAGTTCTTC; CDR3: CASSSSGRLLGEQFF
D: NA; size: NA; J: TRBJ1-3; V: TRBV30; DNA: TGTGCCTGGAGCGTCCTCCAGGGATTTGGGGGAAACACCATATATTTT; CDR3: CAWSVLQGFGGNTIYF
D: NA; size: NA; J: TRBJ1-3; V: TRBV19; DNA: TGTGCCAGTAGTCCATGGACGGGCTCTGGAAACACCATATATTTT; CDR3: CASSPWTGSGNTIYF
D: NA; size: NA; J: TRBJ2-5; V: TRBV28; DNA: TGTGCCAGCAGTTGGCGGATTCAAGAGACCCAGTACTTC; CDR3: CASSWRIQETQYF
D: TRBD1; size: NA; J: TRBJ1-4; V: TRBV6-1; DNA: TGTGCCAGCAGCCTTGACAGGGTCAATGAAAAACTGTTTTTT; CDR3: CASSLDRVNEKLFF
D: TRBD1; size: NA; J: TRBJ1-2; V: TRBV19; DNA: TGTGCCAGTAGTATGGACAGGGGCTTCGGCTACACCTTC; CDR3: CASSMDRGFGYTF
D: NA; size: few; J: TRBJ1-5; V: TRBV20-1; DNA: TGCAGTGCAGAGGGGCAGCCCCAGCATTTT; CDR3: CSAEGQPQHF
D: TRBD1; size: NA; J: TRBJ2-7; V: TRBV12-5; DNA: TGTGCTAGTGCTACCACCGGGACAGTACACTACGAGCAGTACTTC; CDR3: CASATTGTVHYEQYF
D: NA; size: NA; J: TRBJ1-2; V: TRBV28; DNA: TGTGCCAGCAGTTCACCCGGTAATAACTATGGCTACACCTTC; CDR3: CASSSPGNNYGYTF
D: NA; size: NA; J: TRBJ2-1; V: TRBV19; DNA: TGTGCCAGTAGTATAGCGGGAGTTTCGGGCAGTGAGCAGTTCTTC; CDR3: CASSIAGVSGSEQFF
D: NA; size: few; J: TRBJ2-5; V: TRBV30; DNA: TGTGCCTGGACCCAGGGGCCCCAAGAGACCCAGTACTTC; CDR3: CAWTQGPQETQYF
D: NA; size: NA; J: TRBJ2-7; V: TRBV10-3; DNA: TGTGCCATCAGTACCTCCTACGAGCAGTACTTC; CDR3: CAISTSYEQYF
D: NA; size: NA; J: TRBJ1-5; V: TRBV30; DNA: TGTGCCTGGAGTGTCAGCGGCAATCAGCCCCAGCATTTT; CDR3: CAWSVSGNQPQHF
D: TRBD1; size: NA; J: TRBJ1-1; V: TRBV7-8; DNA: TGTGCCAGCAGCTTACCGAAATACAGGGGCGGCACTGAAGCTTTCTTT; CDR3: CASSLPKYRGGTEAFF
D: NA; size: NA; J: TRBJ2-7; V: TRBV5-4; DNA: TGTGCCAGCAGCTCCGATCGGGGGACAGCCTACGAGCAGTACTTC; CDR3: CASSSDRGTAYEQYF
D: TRBD1; size: NA; J: TRBJ2-7; V: TRBV28; DNA: TGTGCCAGCAGTACAGCCTCGGGACAGGCCTACGAGCAGTACTTC; CDR3: CASSTASGQAYEQYF
D: NA; size: NA; J: TRBJ1-1; V: TRBV5-1; DNA: TGCGCCAGCAGCTTTGAAAGGGTTACTGAAGCTTTCTTT; CDR3: CASSFERVTEAFF
D: TRBD1; size: NA; J: TRBJ2-3; V: TRBV5-1; DNA: TGCGCCAGCAGCGTCGACAGGGGAACAGGAGATACGCAGTATTTT; CDR3: CASSVDRGTGDTQYF
D: NA; size: NA; J: TRBJ2-3; V: TRBV11-3; DNA: TGTGCCAGCAGCGAGGGGGGTACGCAGTATTTT; CDR3: CASSEGGTQYF
D: TRBD1; size: NA; J: TRBJ2-7; V: TRBV2; DNA: TGTGCCAGCACCCTTGGGGACAGGGCCTTCGAGCAGTACTTC; CDR3: CASTLGDRAFEQYF
D: NA; size: few; J: TRBJ1-1; V: TRBV19; DNA: TGTGCCAGTAGCCCCTCGCAGGCAGGGGCTGAAGCTTTCTTT; CDR3: CASSPSQAGAEAFF
D: NA; size: NA; J: TRBJ2-5; V: TRBV5-4; DNA: TGTGCCAGCAGCCTCCGGACAGTCCCTCGAGAGACCCAGTACTTC; CDR3: CASSLRTVPRETQYF
D: NA; size: NA; J: TRBJ1-1; V: TRBV6-5; DNA: TGTGCCAGCCTCCCGAGGTCTAGCACTGAAGCTTTCTTT; CDR3: CASLPRSSTEAFF
D: NA; size: NA; J: TRBJ1-1; V: TRBV6-1; DNA: TGTGCCAGCAGAGGGGAATCCAGGGGTGAAGCTTTCTTT; CDR3: CASRGESRGEAFF
D: NA; size: NA; J: TRBJ1-1; V: TRBV2; DNA: TGTGCCAGCAGAGGGGTTGGCACTGAAGCTTTCTTT; CDR3: CASRGVGTEAFF
D: NA; size: NA; J: TRBJ1-2; V: TRBV28; DNA: TGTGCCAGCAGTTTGGTTTGGACGGACTATGGCTACACCTTC; CDR3: CASSLVWTDYGYTF
D: NA; size: once; J: TRBJ2-1; V: TRBV5-8; DNA: TGTGCCAGCAGCTTGGGGCTAGCGAACTACAATGAGCAGTTCTTC; CDR3: CASSLGLANYNEQFF
D: TRBD1; size: few; J: TRBJ1-2; V: TRBV30; DNA: TGTGCCTGGACGGGGGACAGGGAGGACTATGGCTACACCTTC; CDR3: CAWTGDREDYGYTF
D: TRBD1; size: NA; J: TRBJ2-7; V: TRBV6-5; DNA: TGTGCCAGCAGGAGACAGGGCTCCTACGAGCAGTACTTC; CDR3: CASRRQGSYEQYF
D: TRBD2; size: NA; J: TRBJ2-2; V: TRBV7-2; DNA: TGTGCCAGCAGCTTTAAGACTAGCTCCGGGGAGCTGTTTTTT; CDR3: CASSFKTSSGELFF